This T cell receptor (beta chain) originates from a study of blood T cell repertoires in COVID-19. This CDR3 spans 15 amino acids. Germline V gives CDR1 MDHEN, CDR2 SYDVKM. V lost 3 bases to trimming and J lost 3 bases, with 15 bases between them. The method was immunoSEQ multiplex PCR; TCRdb's version includes in-frame clones alone and lacks a portion of them. The profile shows 220,000 or so clones, 80% to 95% of them singletons. The clonotype originates from a man aged 55 to 70 with COVID-19, enrolled during active disease. Sequencing was performed on peripheral blood. This rearrangement joins TRBV28 to TRBJ2-7; D perhaps matches TRBD2 (7 bases). CDR3 DNA sequence: TGTGCCAGCAGTTTCCGGGGGGCTAACTACTACGAGCAGTACTTC. It is translated as CASSFRGANYYEQYF.